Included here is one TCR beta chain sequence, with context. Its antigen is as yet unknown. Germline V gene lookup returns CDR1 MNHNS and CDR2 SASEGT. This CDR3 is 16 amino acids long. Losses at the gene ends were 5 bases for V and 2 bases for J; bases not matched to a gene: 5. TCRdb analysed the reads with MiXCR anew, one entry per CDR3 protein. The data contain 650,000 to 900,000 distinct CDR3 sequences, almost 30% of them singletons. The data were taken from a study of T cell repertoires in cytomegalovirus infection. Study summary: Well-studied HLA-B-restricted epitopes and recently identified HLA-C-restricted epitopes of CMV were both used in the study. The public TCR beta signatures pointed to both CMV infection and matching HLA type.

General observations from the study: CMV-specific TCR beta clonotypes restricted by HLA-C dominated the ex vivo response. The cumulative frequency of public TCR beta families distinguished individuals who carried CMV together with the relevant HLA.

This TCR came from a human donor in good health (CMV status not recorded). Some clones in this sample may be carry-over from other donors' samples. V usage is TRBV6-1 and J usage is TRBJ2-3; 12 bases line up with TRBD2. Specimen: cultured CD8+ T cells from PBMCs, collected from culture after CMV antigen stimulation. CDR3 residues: CASSPLAGGNTDTQYF. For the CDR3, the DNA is TGTGCCAGCAGTCCTCTAGCGGGGGGGAACACAGATACGCAGTATTTT.